One sample yielded the 17 T cell receptor beta chains listed below, sequenced in a study of blood T cell repertoires in COVID-19. The assay was immunoSEQ multiplex PCR, and TCRdb's table has in-frame clones only and misses some. The sample yields about 48,000 clones, roughly 82% seen once. Material: peripheral blood. Receptor source: a man aged 35 to 55 with acute or convalescent COVID-19.

The chain joins TRBV11-2 to TRBJ1-6; a weak D match, TRBD1 (6 bases). This CDR3 contains 14 residues. The germline V gene encodes CDR1 SGHAT and CDR2 FQNNGV. V was shortened by 6 bases and J by 7 bases, with 13 bases between the two germline ends. The DNA of the CDR3 is TGTGCCAGCAGGCAGGACAGAACAAATTCACCCCTCCACTTT. This gives the protein CASRQDRTNSPLHF.

The chain carries TRBV13 and TRBJ2-7; 11 bases map to TRBD1. Germline loops: CDR1 PRHDT, CDR2 FYEKMQ (reference sequence). This CDR3 contains 17 residues. V shed 5 bases, J shed 4 bases, and the junction held 13 bases outside the gene matches. Here the CDR3 reads CASSTQARTGGTYEQYF. CDR3 nucleotides: TGTGCCAGCAGCACCCAAGCCCGGACAGGGGGCACGTACGAGCAGTACTTC.

The J gene is TRBJ1-1, the V gene TRBV19; no clear D gene. The CDR3 has 15 amino acids. CDR1 LNHDA and CDR2 SQIVND come from the germline V gene (reference sequence). Between the trimmed V and J ends, which lost 0 bases and 5 bases, there was a span of 13 bases. This CDR3 reads CASSIDPGFSTEAFF. CDR3 DNA: TGTGCCAGTAGTATAGATCCGGGGTTTTCGACTGAAGCTTTCTTT.

V usage is TRBV27 and J usage is TRBJ2-5; no clear D gene. Per germline, CDR1 MNHEY and CDR2 SMNVEV (reference sequence). Trimming pared 6 bases from V and 5 bases from J, leaving 22 bases between. The CDR3 spans 16 residues. The DNA for the CDR3 is TGTGCCAGCAGCTCGCTTGGGTCATTTGACGGGGAGACCCAGTACTTC. This translates into CASSSLGSFDGETQYF.

This CDR3 reads CASGQGLPYEQYF. In nucleotides, the CDR3 is TGTGCCAGCGGACAGGGACTTCCCTACGAGCAGTACTTC. This rearrangement joins TRBV12-3 or TRBV12-4 to TRBJ2-7; 8 positions agree with TRBD1. With 8 bases clipped from V and 2 bases from J, the junction kept 5 bases outside the gene matches. The CDR3 runs 13 residues.

This rearrangement joins TRBV7-2 to TRBJ2-3; TRBD2 matches at 9 bases. This CDR3 region has 14 residues. With V trimmed by 6 bases and J by 5 bases, 6 bases remained unmatched. Germline lookup yields CDR1 SGHTA and CDR2 FQGNSA. CDR3 region: CASRRGGAIDTQYF. The CDR3, as DNA: TGTGCCAGCAGGCGCGGGGGGGCTATAGATACGCAGTATTTT.

The rearrangement joins TRBV5-1 to TRBJ2-5; tentative D call: TRBD2 (7 bases). This CDR3 contains 15 residues. Germline loops: CDR1 SGHRS, CDR2 YFSETQ. V was shortened by 9 bases and J by 2 bases, with 20 bases between the two germline ends. The CDR3 is CATTSGGLRQETQYF. CDR3 nucleotide sequence: TGCGCCACCACATCCGGGGGGCTACGACAAGAGACCCAGTACTTC.

The J gene is TRBJ1-6, the V gene TRBV20-1; possibly TRBD1 for D (6 bases). The CDR3 sequence is 16 residues long. Trimming removed 3 bases from V and 0 bases from J, with 12 bases in between. Germline V gives CDR1 DFQATT, CDR2 SNEGSKA (reference sequence). CDR3 in DNA: TGCAGTGCTAGTGAGGCGGGGGCCTCCTATAATTCACCCCTCCACTTT. It encodes CSASEAGASYNSPLHF.

The chain combines TRBV6-5 with TRBJ1-2; TRBD1 agrees at 7 bases. The length of the CDR3 is 12 residues. Germline V lookup: CDR1 MNHEY, CDR2 SVGAGI. J gave up 10 bases and V 6 bases, and 8 bases lay outside the gene matches. The CDR3 DNA sequence: TGTGCCAGCAGGAAAAACAGGGGATCCTACACCTTC. It translates to CASRKNRGSYTF.

The V and J genes are TRBV18 and TRBJ1-2; tentatively, D is TRBD1 (6 bases). The CDR3 totals 16 residues. The V end was cut by 0 bases, the J end by 8 bases, with 19 bases between. Germline V CDR1 and CDR2: KGHSH, LQKENI. Written as DNA, the CDR3 is TGTGCCAGCTCACCACCAACAGGGATGGGCCCTCGAGGCTACACCTTC. It yields the protein CASSPPTGMGPRGYTF.

The rearrangement uses TRBV20-1 and TRBJ1-2; D unclear. The CDR3 is 11 amino acids. Germline values: CDR1 DFQATT, CDR2 SNEGSKA (reference sequence). DNA of the CDR3: TGCATTCTAAGCCATTCGGGTGGCTACACCTTC. Translation gives CILSHSGGYTF.

The rearrangement uses TRBV18 and TRBJ1-1, with D possibly being TRBD1 (6 bases). V gave up 4 bases and J gave up 5 bases, with 11 bases separating them. The length of the CDR3 is 13 residues. Germline loops: CDR1 KGHSH, CDR2 LQKENI. DNA of the CDR3: TGTGCCAGCTCACTCGGGACATGGACTGAAGCTTTCTTT. Protein sequence: CASSLGTWTEAFF.

The chain is built from TRBV24-1 and TRBJ1-2, with a possible D match to TRBD1 (6 bases). Germline assignment: CDR1 KGHDR and CDR2 SFDVKD. The CDR3 has 13 amino acids. Trimming shortened V by 3 bases and J by 8 bases, and 12 bases separated the two germline ends. DNA for the CDR3: TGTGCCACCAGTGATGCGGGGGCAAGGGGCTACACCTTC. Its translation is CATSDAGARGYTF.

The chain recombines TRBV19 with TRBJ1-5, with 10 bases lining up with TRBD1. CDR1 LNHDA and CDR2 SQIVND come from the germline V gene (reference sequence). This CDR3 comprises 18 residues. V shed 4 bases and J 0 bases; nucleotides not matched to a gene: 9. CDR3: CASSRDRGLLSSNQPQHF. The CDR3 DNA is TGTGCCAGTAGTAGAGACAGGGGGCTACTGTCTAGCAATCAGCCCCAGCATTTT.

The genes are TRBV5-1 and TRBJ2-1; tentatively, D is TRBD1 (6 bases). The V and J ends lost 1 base and 6 bases respectively, with 11 bases between them. Germline assignment: CDR1 SGHRS and CDR2 YFSETQ. The CDR3 runs 14 residues. The CDR3 region has the DNA TGCGCCAGCAGCTTGACCCTACAGGGCAATGAGCAGTTCTTC. Encoded protein: CASSLTLQGNEQFF.

This clone was counted once. DNA for the CDR3: TGTGCCAGCAGCCAACGGGGACAGGGGGTCGGCTACACCTTC. It specifies CASSQRGQGVGYTF. The chain combines TRBV3-1 (or the pseudogene TRBV3-2) with TRBJ1-2, with TRBD1 matching over 11 bases. The CDR3 spans 14 residues. With 2 bases clipped from V and 8 bases from J, the junction kept 4 bases outside the gene matches. Germline V gives CDR1 LGHDT, CDR2 YNNKEL (reference sequence).

This chain joins TRBV19 and TRBJ2-7; D call uncertain. V lost 5 bases and J 0 bases, leaving 8 bases between the germline ends. The germline CDR1 and CDR2 sequences are LNHDA and SQIVND (reference sequence). The CDR3 runs 13 residues. This CDR3 reads CASSLGPSYEQYF. In DNA form, the CDR3 reads TGTGCCAGTAGTTTGGGCCCCTCCTACGAGCAGTACTTC.